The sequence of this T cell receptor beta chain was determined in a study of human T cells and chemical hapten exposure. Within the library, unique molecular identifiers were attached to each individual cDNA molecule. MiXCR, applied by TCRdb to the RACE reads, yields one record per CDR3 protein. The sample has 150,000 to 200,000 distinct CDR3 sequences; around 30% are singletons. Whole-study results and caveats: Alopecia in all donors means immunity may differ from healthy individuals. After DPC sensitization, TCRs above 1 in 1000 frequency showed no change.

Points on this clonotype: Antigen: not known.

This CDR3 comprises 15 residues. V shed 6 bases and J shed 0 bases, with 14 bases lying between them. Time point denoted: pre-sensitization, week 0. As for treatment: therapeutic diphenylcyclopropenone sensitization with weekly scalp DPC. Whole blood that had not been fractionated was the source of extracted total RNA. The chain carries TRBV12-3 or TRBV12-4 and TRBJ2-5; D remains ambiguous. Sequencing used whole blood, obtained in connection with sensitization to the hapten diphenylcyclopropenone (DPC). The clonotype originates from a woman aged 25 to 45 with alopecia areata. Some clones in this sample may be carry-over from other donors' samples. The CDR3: CASSHLQRYQETQYF. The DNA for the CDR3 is TGTGCCAGCAGCCACCTACAGAGGTACCAAGAGACCCAGTACTTC.